This T cell receptor (beta chain) was profiled in a study of T cell responses to AZD1222 COVID-19 vaccine (dated by TCRdb to about 2021). Some background on the complete study: Because spike-specific TCR depth and breadth did not differ between the two schedules, AZD1222 recipients who got a second dose at roughly 4 weeks were pooled with those who got a second dose at roughly 12 weeks. TCR sequencing covered more than 230 trial participants: 200 to 210 given two doses of AZD1222 and 26 given two doses of MenACWY control vaccine. Enrollment into the trials was organized by age into subgroups of 18-55, 56-69 and 70-plus years, and those subgroups contained about 160, 30 and 59 TCR-sequenced participants, respectively.

What the time point label conveys for this sample: baseline before first vaccination. Samples from vaccinated people were obtained from the UK trials COV001 and COV002, which included a single-blind randomized controlled phase 2/3 trial of AZD1222 (ChAdOx1 nCoV-19) in healthy adults. Trial participant PBMC samples were collected at day 0 and day 28 after the second dose for TCRbeta chain sequencing. The CDR3 regions of human TCRbeta chains were subjected to immunosequencing. The paper's processing steps were these. Repertoire TCRs were matched against a reference library of SARS-CoV-2-specific TCRs generated with the MIRA antigen-specificity platform. Breadth was defined as the fraction of unique TCRs that were SARS-CoV-2-associated. Depth was defined as the fraction of total T cells that were SARS-CoV-2-associated. Using the MIRA data, each spike-specific TCR was assigned both to the spike region to which the TCR was reactive and to a CD4 or CD8 class. Log10-transformed breadth and depth values were compared by one-way ANOVA with Sidak's multiple comparisons tests. TCRdb's version of the immuneACCESS table is confined to in-frame rearrangements and falls short of the full clone set. An unresolved V gene accounts for under half of the shortfall where checked; the remainder is of unknown origin. From that table come the V and J calls and clone size; the DNA was used to work out D and trimming. Within this sample are roughly 150,000 clones, with around 92% of them counted one time only. The ten top clones hold around 1.5% of the sample.

General conclusions and limits of the study: Only six AZD1222 recipients were SARS-CoV-2 seropositive at baseline, limiting conclusions about previously exposed vaccinees. Because no samples from the day 14 peak response were available, repertoires could be characterized only after the peak T cell response. Participants were mostly white British, with more females than males. The authors suggested clonal diversity may have been underestimated. In the small 56-69-year group, the increase in depth fell short of significance, most likely because of low power. Spike-specific TCR breadth and depth rose significantly after two AZD1222 doses compared with day 0 and with MenACWY recipients. Epitopes outside the regions mutated in the B.1.351 and B.1.1.7 variants were reportedly recognized by nearly half of the unique spike-specific TCRs. Vaccine-associated CD4 TCRs spanned the whole spike protein, with dominant responses in regions 160-218 and 743-854.

As to this clone: There is no known antigen for this receptor. No base quality values were provided; no much bigger clone lies one nucleotide off.

The source is an adult in good health. Sequencing was performed on peripheral blood, taken on day 0 of AZD1222 vaccination.

The CDR3 in this case is CASSPNLGLPPETQYF. The nucleotide sequence reads TGTGCCAGCAGCCCGAACCTCGGACTGCCTCCGGAGACCCAGTACTTC. The chain is made from TRBV11-1 and TRBJ2-5; TRBD2 is a weak D gene call, 5 bases matching. Including the terminal cysteine and phenylalanine, the CDR3 comprises 16 residues. Left in the record is the CDR3 DNA by itself, 48 bases read in frame from the first base. V was cut back by 5 bases and J by 5 bases, leaving a gap of 21 bases between them. CDR1 and CDR2 are drawn from the germline V gene (reference sequence): SGHAT, FQDESV.